Each of the 5 T cell receptor beta chains below was sequenced from the same sample in a study of response to subunit inactivated influenza vaccine. TCRdb ran MiXCR on the RT-PCR reads and lists one entry per CDR3 protein. The table records roughly 700,000 distinct CDR3 sequences, about 15% of them present only once. The material sequenced was PBMCs from blood, taken approximately 15 days before vaccination. These TCRs come from a man between 50 and 59 years old who received an inactivated influenza vaccine.

In this sample, this clonotype turned up many times. The chain has TRBV7-9 and TRBJ2-5; D is uncertain. The CDR3 contains 16 residues. The germline V gene has CDR1 SEHNR and CDR2 FQNEAQ (reference sequence). V lost 1 base and J 0 bases, leaving 12 bases between the germline ends. CDR3 bases: TGTGCCAGCAGCTTAGGGAGCGCACCGTACCAAGAGACCCAGTACTTC. Translation gives CASSLGSAPYQETQYF.

As to this clonotype: One end of the junction fails to match germline, which may point to a read error. V gene TRBV5-5 combines with J gene TRBJ2-2, with D perhaps being TRBD1 or TRBD2 (5 bases each). Germline CDR1 is SGHKS and CDR2 is YYEKEE (reference sequence). The CDR3 totals 14 residues. The CDR3 nucleotides read TGTGCCAGCAGCACCGGGACGGTCACCTGGGAGCTGTTTTTT. This sequence encodes CASSTGTVTWELFF.

Written as DNA, the CDR3 is TGCAGTGCTAGAGCTCAGCGGGGAAATGAGCAGTTCTTC. Translation: CSARAQRGNEQFF. V is TRBV20-1 and J is TRBJ2-1; TRBD2 aligns across 7 bases. The trim removed 1 base at V and 7 bases at J, leaving 4 bases unmatched. CDR3 length equals 13 residues. Germline CDR1 is DFQATT and CDR2 is SNEGSKA (reference sequence).

This clonotype has just a few counts. The chain has TRBV28 and TRBJ2-5, with D perhaps matching TRBD1 or TRBD2 (5 bases each). Germline lookup yields CDR1 MDHEN and CDR2 SYDVKM. This CDR3 is built from 14 residues. V was cut by 6 bases and J by 5 bases, with 16 bases left in between. DNA of the CDR3: TGTGCCAGCAGCCTCGGGACGTTCGTCGAGACCCAGTACTTC. Amino acid sequence: CASSLGTFVETQYF.

About this clonotype itself: The junction departs from germline at one end; a sequencing error may be responsible. The V gene is TRBV20-1, the J gene TRBJ2-1; D is ambiguous. The CDR3 totals 11 residues. Looked up from germline, CDR1 is DFQATT and CDR2 is SNEGSKA (reference sequence). CDR3 residues: CSATKTKEPFF. The CDR3 DNA sequence: TGCAGTGCTACGAAAACAAAGGAGCCGTTCTTC.